This T cell receptor beta chain stems from a study of tumor-infiltrating lymphocytes in localized non-small cell lung cancer. Study results and caveats: No link was found between tumor T-cell fraction and recurrence-free survival. No T-cell fraction difference was seen between IM1 and IM2 tumors. Different pieces of the same tissue went to different assays, confounding technical variation with intratumor heterogeneity. TCRbeta sequencing showed higher T cell infiltration in tumors than uninvolved lung.

The data were produced by immunoSEQ multiplex PCR, yet TCRdb's version contains in-frame clones alone and is incomplete. This sample has approximately 15,000 clones, with approximately 72% found just once. As regards this clone: Its target is unknown.

CDR3 size: 16 residues. V was pared by 0 bases and J by 5 bases, with 14 bases between. Per germline, CDR1 LGHNA and CDR2 YSLEER. This clonotype was obtained from a human donor with non-small cell lung cancer. The sequenced sample consisted of lung tumor tissue. The gene calls are TRBV4-3 and TRBJ2-4; D is possibly TRBD2 (7 bases). The CDR3 DNA reads as TGCGCCAGCAGCCAAGAAGGGGGGGTAGGACAAAACATTCAGTACTTC. As protein: CASSQEGGVGQNIQYF.